What follows is one T cell receptor (beta chain) and its context. No cognate antigen has been identified for it. Per-base qualities were not stored, and no clone one base away is much larger. The time point label, as the study defines it: inflamed ileum from the surgical specimen. Eligible patients were adults with ileal or ileocolonic Crohn's disease who had an indication for ileocolonic resection. Whole ileal mucosal biopsies were stored frozen at -80°C before DNA extraction. Genomic DNA was extracted from frozen whole biopsies using a TRizol-based method and was quantified with a NanoDrop 2000 spectrophotometer. This specimen belongs to a study of T cell repertoires in ileal Crohn's disease (dated by TCRdb to between 2017 and 2020). Some background on the complete study: At the time of surgery, around 35% of patients were active smokers, and the median duration of disease was around eight years. All patients had surgery for a complication: stricturing disease in around 60% and penetrating disease in about 40%. Postoperative therapy was given to about half of the patients, with thiopurines administered to over 10 patients and anti-TNF agents administered to under 20 patients. M0 samples were biopsies from the inflamed portion of the ileum in the surgical resection specimen. Five hundred nanograms of biopsy DNA per sample were submitted for commercial TCRB immunosequencing. A prospective multicentre cohort supplied the 55 to 65 Crohn's disease patients whose TCR repertoires were analysed. The study was conducted in parallel with a multicentre cohort built to find predictors of early endoscopic recurrence after ileocolonic resection. Endoscopic postoperative recurrence was defined by a Rutgeerts score above i0. The study sequenced approximately 150 mucosal samples from some 55 patients, taken at several locations on the surgical specimen and at postoperative endoscopy.

Libraries were made using the immunoSEQ multiplex PCR assay. Adaptive Biotechnology amplified CDR3 regions from genomic DNA with a two-step multiplex PCR that controlled for amplification bias. Primers for every V and J gene segment were used in the first PCR, and barcodes and Illumina adapters were added in the second PCR. CDR3 libraries were sequenced using an Illumina instrument. The authors' pipeline ran thus. Vendor-provided pipelines were combined with custom analysis of raw data in R/Bioconductor under R version 3.3.0. Clonality, which ranges from 0 to 1, was calculated as the inverse of the normalised Shannon entropy across all productive clones. High-frequency clones were defined as the share of the repertoire occupied by the top 100 clones, with only clones passing a 95% confidence test being retained. Overlap between samples was measured with the Morisita-Horn index, while repertoire diversity was measured with the Simpson index. Imported from immuneACCESS, the table was reduced by TCRdb to in-frame sequences with V and J called. These copies leave out some clones; in studies compared against another copy, an unresolved V gene accounts for under half, and the cause of the remainder is not known. The V and J calls and clone size come from that table; D and trimming were worked out from the DNA. For this sample there are some 7,000 clones; approximately 80% appear just once. About a tenth of the sample rests with the top ten.

Findings and caveats that apply to the study as a whole: Compared with CD4 T cells, sorted CD8 T cells contained more high-frequency clones, which suggests that the mucosal expansions were mostly CD8. Mucosal CD4 and CD8 T cells were sorted and sequenced only in a subgroup of patients, whose size was not stated. Higher percentages of high-frequency clones at the time of surgery were linked to endoscopic recurrence, and every patient with clonality above 26.8% (18/57) had recurrence. A significantly higher proportion of clonal expansions was observed in active smokers at surgery than in non-smokers (25.9% vs 17.9%, p=0.02).

Reading the germline V gene gives CDR1 SGHRS and CDR2 YFSETQ. Trimming accounts for 5 bases at V and 6 bases at J, while the number of junction bases matched to no gene is 11. CDR3 length: 16 amino acids, cysteine to phenylalanine. The DNA shown is the 48-base CDR3, in frame from base 1. Sequences were obtained from ileal tissue. The receptor chain draws on TRBV5-1 and TRBJ1-6; TRBD1 agrees with 7 junctional bases. The sequence came from an adult with Crohn's disease. DNA sequence: TGCGCCAGCAGTCCGAGGGCCGGACAGGCTAATTCACCCCTCCACTTT. Protein translation: CASSPRAGQANSPLHF.